This T cell receptor beta chain derives from a study of blood T cell repertoires in COVID-19. The wider study: From the United States, Italy and Spain came samples of acute and convalescent COVID-19. PBMCs, B-cell-depleted T cells, or T cells were the source of the cDNA or gDNA that made up the material.

This clone was observed a few times. V was clipped by 5 bases and J by 4 bases; unmatched bases: 5. CDR3 length: 14 amino acids. The germline V gene has CDR1 SGHRS and CDR2 YFSETQ. Authors' data handling: The assay estimated nucleated cells by amplifying reference gene primers. Repertoires were generated with immunoSEQ multiplex PCR, while TCRdb's copy carries only in-frame clones and drops some. V and J calls and clone size are those listed in that table; D and trimming were worked out from the DNA. In the table there are about 82,000 clones, about 80% of which are singletons. This receptor was obtained from a woman aged 40-49 years with active or convalescent COVID-19. The genes are TRBV5-1 and TRBJ2-7; 11 nucleotides agree with TRBD2. The sequenced material came from peripheral blood. In nucleotides, the CDR3 is TGCGCCAGCAGTAGCGGGAGGGCCGAGTACGAGCAGTACTTC. Protein sequence: CASSSGRAEYEQYF.